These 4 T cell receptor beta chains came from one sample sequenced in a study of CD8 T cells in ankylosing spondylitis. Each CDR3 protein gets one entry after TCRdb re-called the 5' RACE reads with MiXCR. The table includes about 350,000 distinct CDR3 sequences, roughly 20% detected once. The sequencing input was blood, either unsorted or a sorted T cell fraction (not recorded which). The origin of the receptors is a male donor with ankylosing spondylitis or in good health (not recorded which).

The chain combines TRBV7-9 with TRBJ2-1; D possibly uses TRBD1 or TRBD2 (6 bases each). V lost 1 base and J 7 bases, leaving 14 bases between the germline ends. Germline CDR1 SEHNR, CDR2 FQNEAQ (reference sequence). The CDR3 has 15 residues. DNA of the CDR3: TGTGCCAGCAGCTTAGTCGGGGGCGCTCAGAATGAGCAGTTCTTC. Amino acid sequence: CASSLVGGAQNEQFF.

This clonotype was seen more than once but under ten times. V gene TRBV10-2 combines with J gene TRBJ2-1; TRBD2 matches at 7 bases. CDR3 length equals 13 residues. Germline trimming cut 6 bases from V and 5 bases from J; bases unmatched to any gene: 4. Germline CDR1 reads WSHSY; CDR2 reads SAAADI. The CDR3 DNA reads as TGCGCCAGCAGCGTGGGACTAAACAATGAGCAGTTCTTC. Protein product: CASSVGLNNEQFF.

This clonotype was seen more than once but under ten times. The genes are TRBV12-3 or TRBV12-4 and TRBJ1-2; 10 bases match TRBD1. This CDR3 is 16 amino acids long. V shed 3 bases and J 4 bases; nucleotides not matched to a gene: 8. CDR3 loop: CASSFIGTGVFYGYTF. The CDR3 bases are TGTGCCAGCAGTTTTATCGGGACAGGGGTGTTCTATGGCTACACCTTC.

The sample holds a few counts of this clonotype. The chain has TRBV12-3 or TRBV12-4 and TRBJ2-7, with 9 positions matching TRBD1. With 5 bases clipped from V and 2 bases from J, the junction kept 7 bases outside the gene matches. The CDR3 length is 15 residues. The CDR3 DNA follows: TGTGCCAGCAGTCCAGCGGACAGGGGAGCCTACGAGCAGTACTTC. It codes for CASSPADRGAYEQYF.